This T cell receptor beta chain was observed in a study of shared clonotypes between healthy human individuals. Broader study findings: Blood was the sole source, and tissue repertoires probably differ. For naive CD4 cells, 5% to 6.5% of clonotypes were shared across a handful of donors.

V was trimmed by 5 bases and J by 0 bases, leaving 11 bases between them. The CDR3 extends over 16 amino acids. The germline gives CDR1 SGHAT, CDR2 FQDESV (reference sequence). In the naive CD8 group, cells lacked CD45RO and were positively selected for CCR7, so terminally differentiated effector memory CD45RA+ cells were left out. Notes on this clone: Antigen unknown.

The table came from immunoSEQ multiplex PCR; TCRdb's copy has only in-frame clones and leaves some out. The sample includes millions of clones, approximately 94% of them seen just once. This receptor was taken from a man younger than 35 in good health. The genes are TRBV11-1 and TRBJ2-6; D gene unclear. Sequencing used naive CD8+ T cells sorted from blood. For the CDR3, the DNA is TGTGCCAGCAGCCCAGCCCCGCTCTCTGGGGCCAACGTCCTGACTTTC. Its protein product is CASSPAPLSGANVLTF.